This TCR beta chain was sequenced for a study of T-cell memory formation after mild COVID-19. CDR1 SQVTM and CDR2 ANQGSEA come from the germline V gene. The germline V and J ends were trimmed by 3 bases and 5 bases, with 10 bases remaining between them. CDR3 size: 12 residues. TCRdb processed the 5' RACE reads anew with MiXCR; each CDR3 protein has one entry. The sample holds 550,000 to 700,000 distinct CDR3 sequences; roughly 18% are singletons and the top ten take around 12%. The source of this sequence is an adult woman who had mild COVID-19 (a few samples of this study predate the infection). Cell type and time point are not known. The rearrangement joins TRBV29-1 to TRBJ1-2; the D gene is possibly TRBD1 (5 bases). The sequenced sample consisted of PBMCs or a T cell subset sorted from them (not recorded which). This CDR3 is CSVDREMYGYTF. The CDR3 region has the DNA TGCAGCGTTGACAGGGAGATGTATGGCTACACCTTC. The complete variable domain, with remaining parts taken from reference TRBV29-1 and TRBJ1-2, reads SAVISQKPSRDICQRGTSLTIQCQVDSQVTMMFWYRQQPGQSLTLIATANQGSEATYESGFVIDKFPISRPNLTFSTLTVSNMSPEDSSIYLCSVDREMYGYTFGSGTRLTVV.